This T cell receptor (beta chain) appears in the sequencing data of a study of T cell responses to AZD1222 COVID-19 vaccine. Overall study findings and caveats: Across the whole spike, CD4 TCRs peaked at regions 160-218 and 743-854. The donor group comprised mostly white British people and more females; the analysis possibly underestimated clonal diversity. Researchers took repertoire samples only after the peak T cell response had come.

The CDR3 totals 14 residues. J gave up 4 bases and V 5 bases, and 5 bases lay outside the gene matches. Looked up from germline, CDR1 is MNHEY and CDR2 is SMNVEV (reference sequence). Samples with a second dose at about 4 or about 12 weeks were pooled together. Produced via immunoSEQ multiplex PCR; TCRdb's table is partial and in-frame only. The sample carries approximately 100,000 clones, approximately 90% recorded once. Concerning this clone: The antigen remains undetermined.

This sample comprised peripheral blood, obtained 28 days after the second AZD1222 dose. This clonotype was obtained from an adult who received the AZD1222 COVID-19 vaccine. The chain uses TRBV27 and TRBJ1-1; 9 bases are a match to TRBD1. The CDR3 loop is CASSDMTGGTEAFF. The CDR3 nucleotides read TGTGCCAGCAGTGACATGACAGGGGGCACTGAAGCTTTCTTT.